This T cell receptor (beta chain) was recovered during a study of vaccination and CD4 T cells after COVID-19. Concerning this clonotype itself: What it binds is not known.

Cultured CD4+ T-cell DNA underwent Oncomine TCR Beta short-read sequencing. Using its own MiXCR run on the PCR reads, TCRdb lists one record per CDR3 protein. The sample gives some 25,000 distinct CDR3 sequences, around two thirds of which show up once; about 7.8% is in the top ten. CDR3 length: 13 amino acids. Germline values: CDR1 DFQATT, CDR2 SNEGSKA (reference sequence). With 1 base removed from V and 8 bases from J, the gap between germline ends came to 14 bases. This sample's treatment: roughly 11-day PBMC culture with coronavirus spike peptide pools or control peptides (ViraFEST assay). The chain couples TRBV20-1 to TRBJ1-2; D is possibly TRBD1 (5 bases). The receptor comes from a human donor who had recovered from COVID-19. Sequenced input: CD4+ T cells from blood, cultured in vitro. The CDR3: CSARAGRVWGYTF. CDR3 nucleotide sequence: TGCAGTGCTAGAGCGGGCAGGGTCTGGGGCTACACCTTC.